This T cell receptor beta chain was identified during a study of beta chain features in type 1 diabetes (dated by TCRdb to 2016 to 2019). Regarding the research as a whole: Mean age, gender distribution, total cell number and subset yield were not different between patients and healthy donors. The study compared the TCRB repertoires of sorted circulating CD4+ T cell subsets in recently diagnosed type 1 diabetes patients with those in matched healthy donors. A total of 107,917,701 sorted cells were examined across all samples, and a strong correlation was observed between cell number per subset and RNA yield. Regulatory and stem cell-like memory subsets were isolated from only 8 patients and about 8 healthy donors, whereas naive and central memory subsets came from all 30 or so donors. What the study reported, not specific to this receptor: The naive, central memory and regulatory TCRB repertoires appeared to resemble one another more closely among patients than among healthy donors. Shorter templates might have been favored by PCR, but patient and control samples were amplified and corrected together, so both groups would have been affected equally by any skew. Because cDNA was sequenced instead of genomic DNA, activated cells with high expression could be over-represented, although the groups did not differ in activation or CD3 levels. HLA sub-analyses involved small numbers of individuals, so any influence of HLA type on TCRB rearrangement remained unresolved. In all four CD4+ subsets, TCRB CDR3 length was moderately but significantly shorter in type 1 diabetes patients. Patients with type 1 diabetes made fewer insertions and deleted more nucleotides at VDJ recombination sites, implying thymic rearrangement abnormalities.

From each donor, a single peripheral blood sample of 90 to 150 mL on average was drawn into heparinised tubes. Using a panel that included CD45RO, CCR7, CD25, CD127, CD95 and CD27, naive, central memory, regulatory and stem cell-like memory CD4+ T cells were sorted on a BD FACSAria II. All sorted populations exceeded 95% purity. PBMCs were separated immediately by Lymphoprep density gradient centrifugation and were stained directly, without being cultured. Samples were stained and sorted in pairs, with one healthy donor and one patient per experiment, so that batch effects were minimized. The High Capacity cDNA Reverse Transcription Kit was used to reverse transcribe all of the isolated RNA, meaning that expressed TCRB transcripts were what got sequenced. Deep immunoSEQ sequencing was applied to naive, central memory and regulatory T cell samples, giving an average of roughly 3.6 million total reads per sample. Sorted cells were lysed in RLT buffer, and RNA was extracted using DNase-treated RNeasy Micro or Mini kits according to cell number. Each cell subset was processed separately to prevent cross-contamination, with patient and healthy donor samples processed together. The immunoSEQ multiplex PCR was used to amplify TCRB sequences from cDNA, yielding 87-bp fragments that span the CDR3 region. Sequencing of the amplicons was done on the Illumina HiSeq platform. The paper's processing steps were these. PCR bias was corrected computationally using synthetic template baselines, and reads within Hamming distance 2 were collapsed, with unmergeable singletons discarded. Reads were aligned against IMGT to assign V, D and J genes, CDR3 length and insertions or deletions at six rearrangement sites. Within each subset, clonotype counts were normalized to sorted cell number, and only after that were true diversity and Gini coefficients computed with the tcR R package. Repertoire sharing was quantified using the overlap coefficient calculated on TCRB nucleotide sequences. As a proxy for the pre-selection repertoire, out-of-frame TCRB sequences from naive cells were analyzed. TCRdb stores this immuneACCESS table with in-frame sequences only. Part of the clones is absent; in the studies checked, under half of the shortfall reflects unresolved V genes, and no reason is known for the rest. The D gene and trimming were derived from the DNA, and the V and J assignments and clone size from that table. In this sample the table shows 250,000 to 300,000 clones, 24% of which occur a single time. The ten largest clones add up to about 0.012% of the sample.

This clone was seen only once. There is no known antigen for this receptor. No base-level quality is on record; no much larger clone is a single base apart. Reading from cysteine to phenylalanine, the CDR3 counts 16 amino acids. Only the CDR3 DNA is retained, 48 bases long and in frame from the first base. V is shortened by 1 base, J by 0 bases, and the region joining them spans 14 bases. Taken from the germline V gene, the CDR1 and CDR2 loops are SGHRS and YFSETQ. Sequencing was carried out using naive CD4+ T cells from blood. The sample's cell subset or site, from its label and the paper: true naive CD4+ T cells. The rearrangement joined TRBV5-1 to TRBJ2-7, and possibly TRBD2, on 6 matching bases. The receptor comes from a woman aged 30 to 39 with type 1 diabetes. The DNA sequence reads TGCGCCAGCAGCTTGCGGCCGGGGGAAGCCTCCTACGAGCAGTACTTC. Translated, this is CASSLRPGEASYEQYF.